Given below is one TCR beta chain in context. Antigen: not known. The J segment lost 2 bases and the V segment lost 4 bases, leaving 5 bases of the junction unmatched. Germline CDR1 is SGHRS and CDR2 is YFSETQ. The CDR3 is made up of 15 amino acids. The record originates from a study of shared clonotypes between healthy human individuals. Overall study findings and caveats: Among donors, the sharing of clonotypes was expected to be influenced by sequencing depth.

The table came from immunoSEQ multiplex PCR; TCRdb's copy has only in-frame clones and leaves some out. The sample holds about 980,000 clones, about 80% seen once. The V and J genes are TRBV5-1 and TRBJ2-7, with 11 bases identical to TRBD2. The source of this sequence is a man aged 18 to 35 in good health. Sequences were obtained from memory CD4+ T cells sorted from blood. The sample's subset: CD45RA-negative fraction. CDR3 protein: CASSPTSGATYEQYF. The DNA of the CDR3 is TGCGCCAGCAGCCCGACTAGCGGGGCGACCTACGAGCAGTACTTC.